Listed below are T cell receptor beta chains from one sample, sequenced in a study of shared clonotypes between healthy human individuals. Generated by immunoSEQ multiplex PCR, the TCRdb table keeps only in-frame clones and is missing some. The sample carries 2 million or so clones, around 95% recorded once. Sequencing was done on a sample of naive CD4+ T cells sorted from blood. These TCRs come from a man in his late teens or twenties in good health. CDR3s leave out the opening cysteine and the closing phenylalanine or tryptophan. The D gene is left open where the match is weak.

CDR3 protein	J gene	D gene	V gene
ASSDLAGGYSNQPQH	TRBJ1-5	TRBD1	TRBV10-2
ASSPRGKGTVHTEAF	TRBJ1-1	NA	TRBV7-2
AWRHGMGGAWTEAF	TRBJ1-1	NA	TRBV30
ASSEWKKETQY	TRBJ2-5	NA	TRBV2
ASTRPGLRDYGYT	TRBJ1-2	NA	TRBV6-5
ASTVRTSGLNEQF	TRBJ2-1	TRBD2	TRBV11-1
ASSLGQQIYNEQF	TRBJ2-1	NA	TRBV5-1
ASSGTGSYEQY	TRBJ2-7	NA	TRBV11-2
ASSRSRGEADTQY	TRBJ2-3	NA	TRBV9
SAGHGDTQY	TRBJ2-3	NA	TRBV20-1
ASSRGQGAYNSPLH	TRBJ1-6	TRBD1	TRBV4-1
ASLGLAGISSYEQY	TRBJ2-7	TRBD2	TRBV30
AGSEQGWQETQY	TRBJ2-5	NA	TRBV6-1
ASSLGVVGETQY	TRBJ2-5	NA	TRBV7-2
ASSPYRQGPGEQY	TRBJ2-7	TRBD1	TRBV28
ATSYTETLYEQY	TRBJ2-7	NA	TRBV10-3
ASKIRDSSYEQY	TRBJ2-7	TRBD1	TRBV6-5
ASIGQELMNTEAF	TRBJ1-1	TRBD1	TRBV6-1
AISGGPVYGYT	TRBJ1-2	NA	TRBV10-3
ASSSTGRNSGANVLT	TRBJ2-6	NA	TRBV5-1
AISDERGSPLH	TRBJ1-6	NA	TRBV10-3
ASSLELTSGDGYT	TRBJ1-2	NA	TRBV7-9
ASSTTGTVSTDTQY	TRBJ2-3	NA	TRBV7-2
ASSPGTVNTGELF	TRBJ2-2	NA	TRBV4-2
ASSLVLANNEQF	TRBJ2-1	NA	TRBV5-6
ASSQEGTANEKLF	TRBJ1-4	TRBD1	TRBV4-3
AGQGFRSTDTQY	TRBJ2-3	TRBD1	TRBV2
ASSSGDSSYEQY	TRBJ2-7	TRBD1	TRBV6-5
ASSPTNGEKLF	TRBJ1-4	NA	TRBV18
ASSQPGLAAGELF	TRBJ2-2	TRBD2	TRBV6-6
ASSHKRQGNSYNEQF	TRBJ2-1	TRBD1	TRBV9
ATKAGVGYEQY	TRBJ2-7	TRBD2	TRBV6-9
SVDGTGPYGYT	TRBJ1-2	TRBD1	TRBV29-1
AWRSGTVNTGELF	TRBJ2-2	NA	TRBV30
ASSESGSNTEAF	TRBJ1-1	NA	TRBV10-1
ASSLRTSGAETQY	TRBJ2-5	TRBD2	TRBV4-1
ASRDRVNSPLH	TRBJ1-6	TRBD1	TRBV10-2
ASSREDRGGLYGYT	TRBJ1-2	TRBD1	TRBV19
ASSQAGNTIY	TRBJ1-3	NA	TRBV7-9
ASSAPGQGAHGYT	TRBJ1-2	TRBD1	TRBV10-2
ASSLAGAGKGETQY	TRBJ2-5	NA	TRBV7-2
ASSLRGGGGDYGELF	TRBJ2-2	NA	TRBV5-1
ASSLAQGATPYEQY	TRBJ2-7	TRBD1	TRBV7-6
ASSMGPTGNTIY	TRBJ1-3	NA	TRBV19
ASRACGEGNQPQH	TRBJ1-5	NA	TRBV19
ASSPLAGEQY	TRBJ2-7	NA	TRBV5-1
AWSRGGTNTGELF	TRBJ2-2	NA	TRBV30
ASTRAGGSTDTQY	TRBJ2-3	TRBD2	TRBV2
ASSLRPPSAKGPGNTIY	TRBJ1-3	NA	TRBV7-2
ASSAWDTVNEKLF	TRBJ1-4	NA	TRBV11-2
ASSERGLAAYNEQF	TRBJ2-1	TRBD2	TRBV10-1
ASAPGQGNGYT	TRBJ1-2	TRBD1	TRBV7-2
ASSPPGIDDTEAF	TRBJ1-1	NA	TRBV4-2